This T cell receptor beta chain was sequenced during a study of OX40 agonist ivuxolimab in advanced cancers. In the study overall: While on treatment, patients had intravenous ivuxolimab at 0.01 to 10 mg/kg every 2 weeks. Study results and limitations: Among expanded peripheral T cells, antigen specificity went undetermined. The study found that CD8+ T cells averaged more expanded clones than CD4+.

TCRdb's copy holds only in-frame clones and misses some; the assay was immunoSEQ multiplex PCR. The sample shows 43,000 or so clones, roughly 80% of them seen only once. V was pared by 0 bases and J by 7 bases, with 4 bases of the junction left unmatched. The CDR3 runs to 14 residues. Germline V gives CDR1 SGHNT, CDR2 YYREEE (reference sequence). A note on this clone: Antigen specificity is unknown.

Samples were taken at baseline and on day 1 of cycles 4 and 7. The J gene is TRBJ2-3, the V gene TRBV5-4, with 8 nucleotides matching TRBD2. Material: CD4+ or CD8+ T cells sorted from blood, obtained in a trial of the OX40 agonist ivuxolimab. This receptor was identified in an adult with an advanced solid tumor such as melanoma, head and neck, liver or kidney cancer. The CDR3 reads CASSLAGGDNTQYF. The DNA of the CDR3 is TGTGCCAGCAGCTTGGCGGGAGGGGATAATACGCAGTATTTT.